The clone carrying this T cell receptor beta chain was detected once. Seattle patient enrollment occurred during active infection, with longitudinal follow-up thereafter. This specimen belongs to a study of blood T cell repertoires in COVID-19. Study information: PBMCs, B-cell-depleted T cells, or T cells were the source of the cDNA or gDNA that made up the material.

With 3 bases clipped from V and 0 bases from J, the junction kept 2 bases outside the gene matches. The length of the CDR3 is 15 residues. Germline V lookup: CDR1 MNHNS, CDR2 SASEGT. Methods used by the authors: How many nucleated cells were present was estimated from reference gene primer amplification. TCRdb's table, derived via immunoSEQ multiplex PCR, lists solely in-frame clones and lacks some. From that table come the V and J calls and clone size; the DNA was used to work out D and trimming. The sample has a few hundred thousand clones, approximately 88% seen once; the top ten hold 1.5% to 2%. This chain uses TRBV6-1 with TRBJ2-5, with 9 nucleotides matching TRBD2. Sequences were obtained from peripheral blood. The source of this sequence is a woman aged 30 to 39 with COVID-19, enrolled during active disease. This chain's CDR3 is CASSEIAGDQETQYF. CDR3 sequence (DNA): TGTGCCAGCAGTGAGATAGCGGGGGACCAAGAGACCCAGTACTTC.